The source of this TCR beta chain is a study of molecular identifiers for immune sequencing clone quantification (dated by TCRdb to 2016 to 2018). Study-wide context: For a replicate experiment, the RNA from either roughly 18,000 or 92,000 naive CD8 T cells was divided into five aliquots, and four of those aliquots went on to sequencing. This methods study benchmarked molecular-identifier clustering-based TCR repertoire sequencing (MIDCIRS) and TCR RNA copy counting, using CD8 T cells to do so.

Study-level results and caveats: Naive libraries contained spiked-in Jurkat TCR RNA (approximately nine copies' worth), which is not part of the donor repertoire. Spiked-in Jurkat TCR RNA equal to a single cell's worth was reported to be detectable even within 1,100,000 naive CD8 T cells. In CMV-specific effector cells, over 98% of molecules were held by clones above 20 RNA copies, whereas under 1% of molecules were held by such clones in naive cells. Modeling estimated about three recovered TCR RNA copies per cell, compared with 8.5 to 10 by digital PCR, which implies 25% to 30% capture efficiency. When barcode sub-clustering was not used, chimeric consensus sequences inflated TCR diversity, with chimeras reaching as high as 47%. Highly expanded clone sizes could be underestimated because identical TCR molecules may share a barcode.

Libraries of naive CD8 T cells were generated from roughly 21,000 to 960,000 sorted cells, with 10%, 30% or 50% of the purified RNA used. On a BD FACSAria II, naive CD8 T cells were FACS-sorted as CD8+CD4-CCR7+CD45RA+ and collected into RLT Plus buffer. To test detection sensitivity, Jurkat RNA equivalent to about ten TCR copies was spiked into samples of roughly 20,000-1,100,000 naive CD8 T cells. CD8 T cells were enriched using RosetteSep CD8+ T Cell Enrichment Cocktail and Ficoll-Paque, and the enriched cells then underwent ACK red cell lysis. From the germline V gene (reference sequence), CDR1 is GTSNPN and CDR2 is SVGIG. CDR3 length: 14 amino acids, cysteine to phenylalanine. Left in the record is the CDR3 DNA by itself, 42 bases read in frame from the first base. The germline V and J ends show losses of 7 bases and 10 bases respectively, and no gene match explains 15 bases of the junction.

This clonotype was detected ten times or more. It has no known antigen specificity. Qualities for individual bases were not recorded, and no much larger clone is one base off. Library preparation was by PCR. The listed sequencing device is NextSeq 500. Preparation of bulk TCR libraries followed a previously described approach, with the TCR primers listed in Table S5. Total RNA was purified with the Qiagen AllPrep DNA/RNA kit. Before any analysis, reads coming from multiple sequencing runs of the same library were combined into one pool. In the paper's pipeline: Reads were retained only if the reads had an exact TCR constant sequence, and the retained reads were trimmed to 150 nt and grouped according to their 12-nt molecular barcodes. Reads inside each barcode group were sub-clustered using a 15% Levenshtein threshold, and a quality-weighted consensus sequence was constructed for each RNA molecule. Non-functional sequences were discarded, and so were lower-count sequences lying one edit away from another sequence. Based on fitting two negative binomial distributions, any barcode sub-cluster with under 20% of the maximum read count was discarded. TCRdb passed the public sequencing reads through fastp at Q25 and MiXCR, retaining productive beta sequences. Merged by CDR3 protein, the rows form single entries marked with the most common genes and DNA. TCRdb's processing, not the authors', yielded these V and J calls. In this sample the table shows under 800,000 distinct CDR3 sequences, 25% of which occur a single time. In total, the top ten clones hold 0.78% of the sample.

This clonotype originated in a human donor in good health. Some libraries in this study had Jurkat cell RNA spiked in. The chain uses TRBV30 and TRBJ2-1, and 8 junctional nucleotides match TRBD2. The material sequenced was naive CD8+ T cells from blood, with Jurkat cell RNA spiked in. Read against the paper, the sample's cell subset or site label means: FACS-sorted CD8+CD4-CCR7+CD45RA+ naive T cells. The encoded CDR3 is CALTFIRGGEEQFF. Here is the DNA: TGTGCCTTAACCTTTATTCGGGGGGGCGAGGAGCAGTTCTTC.